The clone carrying this T cell receptor beta chain was seen a handful of times. Its matching antigen is unknown. The data belong to a study of CD8+ T cells in alopecia areata. Regarding the study as a whole: Against the mouse data, patients shared TCRs less clearly, possibly for HLA reasons.

Trimming took 0 bases from V and 4 from J, leaving 11 bases between them. The germline V gene has CDR1 SGHRS and CDR2 YFSETQ. The CDR3 sequence is 15 residues long. RNA was extracted and reverse transcribed into cDNA as the sequencing template. Sequencing used immunoSEQ multiplex PCR; TCRdb keeps in-frame clones, though not all of them. The table records about 99,000 clones, around 50% of them present only once. The chain carries TRBV5-1 and TRBJ1-5; D is uncertain. The sequence derives from a human donor in good health. Sequenced: CD4+ T cells sorted from blood. The CDR3 spells CASSLAGVVNQPQHF. The CDR3 region has the DNA TGCGCCAGCAGCTTGGCTGGGGTGGTAAATCAGCCCCAGCATTTT.